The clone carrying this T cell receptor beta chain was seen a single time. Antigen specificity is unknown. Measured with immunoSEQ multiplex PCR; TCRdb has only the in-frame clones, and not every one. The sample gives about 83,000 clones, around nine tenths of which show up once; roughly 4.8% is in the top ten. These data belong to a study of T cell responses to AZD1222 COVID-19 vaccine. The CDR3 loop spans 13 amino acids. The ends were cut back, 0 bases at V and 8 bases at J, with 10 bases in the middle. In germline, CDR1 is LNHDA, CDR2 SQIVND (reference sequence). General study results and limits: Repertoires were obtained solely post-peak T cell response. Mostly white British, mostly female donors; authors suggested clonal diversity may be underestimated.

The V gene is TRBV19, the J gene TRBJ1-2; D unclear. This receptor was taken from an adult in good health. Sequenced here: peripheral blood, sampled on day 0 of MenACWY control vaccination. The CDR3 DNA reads TGTGCCAGTAGTATAGATCGGCGGGGAGGCTACACCTTC. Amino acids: CASSIDRRGGYTF.